This TCR beta chain originates from a study of blood T cell repertoires in COVID-19. In the study overall: Acute and convalescent COVID-19 specimens originated in the United States, Italy and Spain.

In the original analysis: It was from reference gene primer amplification that nucleated cell counts were estimated. The method was immunoSEQ multiplex PCR; TCRdb's version includes in-frame clones alone and lacks a portion of them. Clone size and the V and J calls come from that table; the DNA yielded D and trimming. This table holds 90,000 to 130,000 clones, around three quarters found once. CDR1 MNHNY and CDR2 SVGAGI come from the germline V gene (reference sequence). The CDR3 spans 15 residues. V was pared by 6 bases and J by 7 bases, with 13 bases of the junction left unmatched. The source material was peripheral blood. J is TRBJ1-2 and V is TRBV6-6; 8 nucleotides align to TRBD1. The receptor was derived from a woman aged 55-69 years with acute or convalescent COVID-19. Written as DNA, the CDR3 is TGTGCCAGCAGGGAGGGACAGGCCGGAGTAGGTGGCTACACCTTC. Translation: CASREGQAGVGGYTF.